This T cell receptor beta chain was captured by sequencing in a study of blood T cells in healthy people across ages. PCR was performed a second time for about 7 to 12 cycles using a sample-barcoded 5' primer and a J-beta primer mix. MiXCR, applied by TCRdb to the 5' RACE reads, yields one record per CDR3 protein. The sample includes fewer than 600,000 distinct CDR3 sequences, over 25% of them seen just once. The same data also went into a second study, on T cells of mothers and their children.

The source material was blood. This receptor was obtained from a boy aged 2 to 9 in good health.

DNA for the CDR3: TGCAGCGTTACATCCCTGAGGAACACTGAAGCTTTCTTT. Translation gives CSVTSLRNTEAFF. The chain employs TRBV29-1 and TRBJ1-1; D is ambiguous. Germline V gives CDR1 SQVTM, CDR2 ANQGSEA. This CDR3 spans 13 amino acids. The V gene lost 5 bases and the J gene lost 1 base, with 11 bases spanning the gap.